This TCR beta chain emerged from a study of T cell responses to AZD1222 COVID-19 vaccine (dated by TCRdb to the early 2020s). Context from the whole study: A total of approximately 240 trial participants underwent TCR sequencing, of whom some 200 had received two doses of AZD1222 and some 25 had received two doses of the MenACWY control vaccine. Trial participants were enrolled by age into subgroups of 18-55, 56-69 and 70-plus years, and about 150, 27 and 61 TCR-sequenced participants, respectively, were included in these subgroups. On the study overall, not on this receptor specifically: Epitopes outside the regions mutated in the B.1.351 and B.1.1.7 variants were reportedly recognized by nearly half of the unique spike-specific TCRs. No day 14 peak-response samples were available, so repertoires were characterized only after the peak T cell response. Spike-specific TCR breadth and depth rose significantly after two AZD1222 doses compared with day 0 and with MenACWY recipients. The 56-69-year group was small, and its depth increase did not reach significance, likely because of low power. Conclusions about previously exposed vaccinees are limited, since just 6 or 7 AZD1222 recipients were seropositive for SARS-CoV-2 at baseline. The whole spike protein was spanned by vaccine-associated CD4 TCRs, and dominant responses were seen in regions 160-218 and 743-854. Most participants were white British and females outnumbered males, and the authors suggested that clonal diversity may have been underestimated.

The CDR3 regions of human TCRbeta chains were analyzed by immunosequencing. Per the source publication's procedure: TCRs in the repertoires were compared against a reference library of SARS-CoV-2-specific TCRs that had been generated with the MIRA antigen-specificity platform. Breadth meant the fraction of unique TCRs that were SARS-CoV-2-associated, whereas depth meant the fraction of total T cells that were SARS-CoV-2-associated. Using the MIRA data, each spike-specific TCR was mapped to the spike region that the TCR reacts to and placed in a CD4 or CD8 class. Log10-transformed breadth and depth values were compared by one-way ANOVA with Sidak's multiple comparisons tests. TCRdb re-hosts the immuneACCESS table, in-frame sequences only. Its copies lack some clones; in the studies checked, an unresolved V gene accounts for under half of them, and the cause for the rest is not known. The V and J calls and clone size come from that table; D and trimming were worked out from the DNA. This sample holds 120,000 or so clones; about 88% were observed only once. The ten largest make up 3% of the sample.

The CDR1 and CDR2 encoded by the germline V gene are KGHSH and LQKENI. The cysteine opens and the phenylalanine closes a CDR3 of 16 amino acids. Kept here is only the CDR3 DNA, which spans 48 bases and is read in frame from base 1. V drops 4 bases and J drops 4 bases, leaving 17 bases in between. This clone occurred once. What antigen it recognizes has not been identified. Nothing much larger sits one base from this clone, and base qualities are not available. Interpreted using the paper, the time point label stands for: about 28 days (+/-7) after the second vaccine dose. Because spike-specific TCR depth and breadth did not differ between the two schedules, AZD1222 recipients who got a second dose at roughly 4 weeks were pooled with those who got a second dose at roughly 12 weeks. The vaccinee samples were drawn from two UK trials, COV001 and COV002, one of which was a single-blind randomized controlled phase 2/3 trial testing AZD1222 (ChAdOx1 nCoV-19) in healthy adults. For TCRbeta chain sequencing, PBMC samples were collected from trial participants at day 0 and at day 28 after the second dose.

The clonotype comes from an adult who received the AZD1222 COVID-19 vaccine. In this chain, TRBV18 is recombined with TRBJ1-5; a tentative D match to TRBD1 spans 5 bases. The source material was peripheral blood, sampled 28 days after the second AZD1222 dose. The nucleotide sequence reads TGTGCCAGCTCACGAGACTCACAGGTTTCTAATCAGCCCCAGCATTTT. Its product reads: CASSRDSQVSNQPQHF.